This T cell receptor (beta chain) was recorded in a study of blood T cell repertoires in COVID-19. Study-wide background: Sources were T cells, B-cell-depleted T cells, or PBMCs; the material itself was cDNA or gDNA.

From germline, CDR1 is SGHKS and CDR2 YYEKEE (reference sequence). The CDR3 is 14 residues long. Unmatched junction bases numbered 6, after V lost 3 bases and J lost 4 bases. Sequenced by immunoSEQ multiplex PCR; TCRdb stores in-frame clones only, minus some. The sample lists some 130,000 clones, more than 65% occurring once. The chain couples TRBV5-5 to TRBJ1-2; 7 positions agree with TRBD1. The receptor's source is an elderly man with acute or convalescent COVID-19. Sequencing was done on a sample of peripheral blood. The CDR3 protein is CASSYRGEGYGYTF. The CDR3 DNA reads as TGTGCCAGCAGCTACAGGGGTGAGGGCTATGGCTACACCTTC.